This is a list of T cell receptor beta chains from one sample in a study of spatial heterogeneity in lung cancer. TCRdb itself ran the 5' RACE reads through MiXCR, one entry per CDR3 protein. The profile shows about 80,000 distinct CDR3 sequences, about a fifth of them singletons. The sample in question was PBMCs, obtained at surgery. All receptors come from a male donor with early-stage non-small cell lung cancer. CDR3s include the opening cysteine and the closing phenylalanine or tryptophan. D genes are given only for firm matches. Some rows have no size entry. The others give once, few or many, or a class for an expanded clone.

d_call j_call v_call clone_size cdr3_aa cdr3_nt
NA TRBJ1-5 TRBV25-1 NA CASSESGSNQPQHF TGTGCCAGCAGTGAATCTGGTAGCAATCAGCCCCAGCATTTT
TRBD1 TRBJ2-3 TRBV5-1 NA CASSSGQVTDTQYF TGCGCCAGCAGCTCAGGACAGGTTACAGATACGCAGTATTTT
NA TRBJ1-1 TRBV7-9 NA CASSFVTDFNTEAFF TGTGCCAGCAGCTTCGTGACAGATTTTAACACTGAAGCTTTCTTT
NA TRBJ2-1 TRBV28 NA CASRRVYNEQFF TGTGCCAGCAGGCGAGTTTACAATGAGCAGTTCTTC
NA TRBJ1-5 TRBV6-2/TRBV6-3 many CASSPSGGPPPQHF TGTGCCAGCAGTCCAAGTGGCGGCCCTCCGCCCCAGCATTTT
TRBD2 TRBJ2-5 TRBV7-9 NA CASSFGGTQETQYF TGTGCCAGCAGTTTCGGGGGGACGCAAGAGACCCAGTACTTC
TRBD1 TRBJ1-2 TRBV20-1 NA CSARGQFDYGYTF TGCAGTGCTAGGGGACAGTTCGACTATGGCTACACCTTC
NA TRBJ2-7 TRBV20-1 NA CSARGTDEQYF TGCAGTGCTCGGGGAACTGACGAGCAGTACTTC
TRBD1 TRBJ1-1 TRBV11-2 NA CASSTEQGHTEAFF TGTGCCAGCAGCACGGAACAGGGGCACACTGAAGCTTTCTTT
NA TRBJ2-4 TRBV28 NA CASSFGGSPNIQYF TGTGCCAGCAGTTTCGGTGGAAGCCCTAACATTCAGTACTTC
NA TRBJ2-3 TRBV5-1 NA CASSLSDASTDTQYF TGCGCCAGCAGCTTGAGTGACGCTAGCACAGATACGCAGTATTTT
TRBD1 TRBJ2-3 TRBV7-2 NA CASSPQTGGRDTQYF TGTGCCAGCAGCCCGCAGACAGGGGGCAGAGATACGCAGTATTTT
TRBD1 TRBJ1-4 TRBV11-2 many CATSPGGKLFF TGTGCCACCAGTCCAGGGGGGAAACTGTTTTTT
TRBD1 TRBJ2-5 TRBV20-1 few CSAYSPGGWEETQYF TGCAGTGCTTATTCGCCAGGGGGATGGGAAGAGACCCAGTACTTC
TRBD2 TRBJ2-7 TRBV27 few CASSLTSGHYEQYF TGTGCCAGCAGTCTCACTAGCGGCCACTACGAGCAGTACTTC
NA TRBJ1-2 TRBV4-3 NA CASSQVSGLANYGYTF TGCGCCAGCAGCCAAGTATCAGGGTTAGCTAACTATGGCTACACCTTC
TRBD1 TRBJ2-5 TRBV18 NA CASSRDREETQYF TGTGCCAGCTCTCGGGACAGGGAAGAGACCCAGTACTTC
NA TRBJ1-1 TRBV6-5 few CATHRPNTEAFF TGTGCCACTCACAGGCCCAACACTGAAGCTTTCTTT
NA TRBJ1-2 TRBV2 few CASSAETVYGYTF TGTGCCAGCAGTGCGGAGACCGTCTATGGCTACACCTTC
NA TRBJ2-5 TRBV14 many CASSPGRETQYF TGTGCCAGCAGCCCGGGCCGGGAGACCCAGTACTTC
TRBD1 TRBJ2-5 TRBV12-3/TRBV12-4 NA CASSINRDRETQYF TGTGCCAGCAGCATAAACCGGGACAGAGAGACCCAGTACTTC
NA TRBJ1-1 TRBV11-2 NA CASSLEQLNTEAFF TGTGCCAGCAGCTTAGAACAGCTGAACACTGAAGCTTTCTTT
NA TRBJ1-5 TRBV10-3 NA CAISIQGQQPQHF TGTGCCATCAGTATTCAGGGTCAGCAGCCCCAGCATTTT
NA TRBJ1-1 TRBV6-5 few CASSSLGNTEAFF TGTGCCAGCAGTTCTTTAGGTAACACTGAAGCTTTCTTT
NA TRBJ2-2 TRBV2 many CASARQGTGELFF TGTGCCAGCGCTAGGCAGGGCACCGGGGAGCTGTTTTTT
TRBD2 TRBJ2-1 TRBV5-1 few CASSSQAGTPEGFF TGCGCCAGCAGCTCCCAAGCGGGGACCCCTGAGGGGTTCTTC
NA TRBJ2-6 TRBV4-2 few CASSLQVSGANVLTF TGTGCCAGCAGCTTGCAGGTCTCTGGGGCCAACGTCCTGACTTTC
NA TRBJ1-1 TRBV6-2/TRBV6-3 many CASTTFRGMGTEAFF TGTGCCAGCACCACATTCAGGGGTATGGGCACTGAAGCTTTCTTT
TRBD2 TRBJ2-3 TRBV7-2 NA CASSLVGTSVKDTQYF TGTGCCAGCAGCTTAGTGGGGACTAGCGTGAAAGATACGCAGTATTTT
NA TRBJ2-6 TRBV3-1 NA CASSQDHSGANVLTF TGTGCCAGCAGCCAAGATCACTCTGGGGCCAACGTCCTGACTTTC
TRBD1 TRBJ2-7 TRBV5-4 medium-sized CASSPGQGPYEQYF TGTGCCAGCAGCCCCGGACAGGGACCATACGAGCAGTACTTC
NA TRBJ2-2 TRBV5-1 many CASSLAGNTGELFF TGCGCCAGCAGTTTGGCGGGGAACACCGGGGAGCTGTTTTTT
TRBD1 TRBJ1-1 TRBV20-1 NA CSATGTGGRRTEAFF TGCAGTGCTACAGGGACAGGCGGGCGTCGGACTGAAGCTTTCTTT
NA TRBJ2-3 TRBV12-3/TRBV12-4 few CASKGVKRTDTQYF TGTGCCAGCAAGGGAGTAAAGAGGACAGATACGCAGTATTTT
NA TRBJ2-7 TRBV5-1 few CASSLDTDPYEQYF TGCGCCAGCAGCTTGGATACAGATCCCTACGAGCAGTACTTC
TRBD2 TRBJ2-5 TRBV5-1 few CASSPEGREEETQYF TGCGCCAGCAGCCCTGAGGGGCGGGAGGAGGAGACCCAGTACTTC
NA TRBJ2-1 TRBV9 few CASSAFWSPNEQFF TGTGCCAGCAGCGCCTTTTGGTCCCCCAATGAGCAGTTCTTC
TRBD2 TRBJ2-2 TRBV7-3 NA CASSPTSGVGGELFF TGTGCCAGCAGCCCGACTAGCGGGGTTGGCGGGGAGCTGTTTTTT
TRBD2 TRBJ2-2 TRBV6-6 many CASIQTSGSLQAGELFF TGTGCCAGCATCCAAACTAGCGGGAGTTTACAGGCCGGGGAGCTGTTTTTT
TRBD2 TRBJ2-3 TRBV27 NA CASSLTSRSTDTQYF TGTGCCAGCTCCCTGACTAGCCGTAGCACAGATACGCAGTATTTT
NA TRBJ2-3 TRBV12-3/TRBV12-4 NA CASSLASSGTDTQYF TGTGCCAGCAGTTTAGCCTCTAGCGGCACAGATACGCAGTATTTT
NA TRBJ2-1 TRBV20-1 NA CSAREVGGSSYNEQFF TGCAGTGCTAGAGAAGTAGGTGGAAGCTCCTACAATGAGCAGTTCTTC
NA TRBJ2-2 TRBV3-1 NA CASIADTGELFF TGTGCCAGCATAGCGGACACCGGGGAGCTGTTTTTT
TRBD1 TRBJ1-2 TRBV29-1 NA CSTGQGDRHGYTF TGCAGCACTGGACAGGGAGATAGGCATGGCTACACCTTC
NA TRBJ2-7 TRBV10-3 few CAISDPAREQGAYEQYF TGTGCCATCAGTGACCCAGCACGGGAACAGGGCGCCTACGAGCAGTACTTC
NA TRBJ2-7 TRBV28 few CASSSWDTPYEQYF TGTGCCAGCAGTTCCTGGGACACCCCCTACGAGCAGTACTTC
TRBD2 TRBJ2-3 TRBV12-3/TRBV12-4 many CASKTSAATDTQYF TGTGCCAGCAAGACTAGCGCCGCCACAGATACGCAGTATTTT
NA TRBJ2-7 TRBV5-6 NA CASSPRLTSYEQYF TGTGCCAGCAGCCCGCGACTGACCTCCTACGAGCAGTACTTC
TRBD2 TRBJ2-7 TRBV3-1 few CASSPDTGTRRYEQYF TGTGCCAGCAGCCCCGACACCGGGACTAGACGCTACGAGCAGTACTTC
NA TRBJ2-2 TRBV4-2 many CASSEEGGVTFITGELFF TGTGCCAGCAGCGAAGAAGGGGGGGTGACCTTCATCACCGGGGAGCTGTTTTTT
TRBD2 TRBJ2-1 TRBV6-6 many CASSPPGLAGVSYNEQFF TGTGCCAGCAGTCCCCCGGGACTAGCGGGAGTGTCCTACAATGAGCAGTTCTTC
NA TRBJ1-2 TRBV4-3 few CASSQDQDRNYGYTF TGCGCCAGCAGCCAAGATCAAGACAGAAACTATGGCTACACCTTC
TRBD2 TRBJ2-7 TRBV2 few CASSPRTSVTYEQYF TGTGCCAGCAGTCCCCGGACTAGCGTAACCTACGAGCAGTACTTC
NA TRBJ1-1 TRBV7-6 few CASTDTLNTEAFF TGTGCCAGCACCGACACATTGAACACTGAAGCTTTCTTT
TRBD1 TRBJ2-5 TRBV7-2 few CASMPGPQGDQYF TGTGCCAGCATGCCGGGACCCCAGGGGGACCAGTACTTC
TRBD1 TRBJ1-6 TRBV20-1 few CSARQGTDNSPLHF TGCAGTGCTAGACAGGGGACAGATAATTCACCCCTCCACTTT
NA TRBJ2-7 TRBV28 many CASTIGREYEQYF TGTGCCAGCACAATAGGCAGGGAGTACGAGCAGTACTTC